One sample yielded the 24 T cell receptor beta chains listed below, sequenced in a study of cytomegalovirus exposure and HLA in healthy donors. Both 60 Vbeta primers and 13 Jbeta primers went into the PCR. Clones were read by immunoSEQ multiplex PCR, and TCRdb kept only the in-frame ones, dropping some. The sample lists more than 130,000 clones; about 76% were seen once. Sequences were obtained from PBMCs. All receptors come from a man aged 18 to 30 in good health and CMV-seronegative.

The chain recombines TRBV7-3 with TRBJ2-3; TRBD2 matches at 9 bases. The ends lost 0 bases at V and 0 bases at J; junction bases unmatched: 4. Germline values: CDR1 SGHTA, CDR2 FQGTGA. The length of the CDR3 is 17 residues. The CDR3 sequence is CASSLTWSGGSTDTQYF. CDR3 nucleotides: TGTGCCAGCAGCTTAACATGGAGCGGGGGGAGCACAGATACGCAGTATTTT. Full variable domain (missing parts from reference TRBV7-3 and TRBJ2-3): GAGVSQTPSNKVTEKGKYVELRCDPISGHTALYWYRQSLGQGPEFLIYFQGTGAADDSGLPNDRFFAVRPEGSVSTLKIQRTERGDSAVYLCASSLTWSGGSTDTQYFGPGTRLTVL.

The chain employs TRBV18 and TRBJ2-7; D call uncertain. Germline lookup yields CDR1 KGHSH and CDR2 LQKENI. The CDR3 extends over 13 amino acids. V lost 1 base and J lost 4, with 8 bases in between. The CDR3 DNA reads as TGTGCCAGCTCACCACAATTAGAGTACGAGCAGTACTTC. Protein: CASSPQLEYEQYF.

The V gene is TRBV18, the J gene TRBJ1-1; 7 positions agree with TRBD1. The ends lost 5 bases at V and 0 bases at J; junction bases unmatched: 3. The CDR3 sequence is 14 residues long. In germline, CDR1 is KGHSH, CDR2 LQKENI. CDR3 coding DNA: TGTGCCAGCTCATCGACAGGGATGAACACTGAAGCTTTCTTT. It yields the protein CASSSTGMNTEAFF.

The V and J genes are TRBV19 and TRBJ2-1; 10 bases map to TRBD1. CDR3 size: 13 residues. V was clipped by 4 bases and J by 7 bases; unmatched bases: 1. Germline V gene data show CDR1 as LNHDA and CDR2 as SQIVND (reference sequence). Written as DNA, the CDR3 is TGTGCCAGTAGTACGGACAGGGGGAATGAGCAGTTCTTC. It encodes CASSTDRGNEQFF.

The V gene is TRBV10-3, the J gene TRBJ2-7; 7 bases map to TRBD2. The CDR3 sequence is 13 residues long. V dropped 11 bases and J dropped 2; count of bases not matched to a gene: 9. The germline V gene encodes CDR1 ENHRY and CDR2 SYGVKD. The CDR3 is CASSAGEAYEQYF. CDR3 DNA: TGTGCCTCCAGTGCGGGGGAGGCCTACGAGCAGTACTTC.

The chain is built from TRBV6-5 and TRBJ1-2; D might be TRBD1 (5 bases). The CDR3 is 15 amino acids. The ends were cut back, 0 bases at V and 8 bases at J, with 16 bases in the middle. Germline assignment: CDR1 MNHEY and CDR2 SVGAGI. CDR3 protein: CASSYSRWQGGGYTF. The CDR3 DNA reads as TGTGCCAGCAGTTACTCGCGGTGGCAGGGAGGGGGCTACACCTTC.

The chain links TRBV28 to TRBJ2-1; 11 positions agree with TRBD1. The CDR3 covers 17 residues. Germline assignment: CDR1 MDHEN and CDR2 SYDVKM. V shed 6 bases and J 2 bases; nucleotides not matched to a gene: 9. DNA of the CDR3: TGTGCCAGCAGAGTCGAAGTGGGACAGGGGGCCTACAATGAGCAGTTCTTC. Translation gives CASRVEVGQGAYNEQFF. Together with reference TRBV28 and TRBJ2-1, the CDR3 gives the full variable domain: DVKVTQSSRYLVKRTGEKVFLECVQDMDHENMFWYRQDPGLGLRLIYFSYDVKMKEKGDIPEGYSVSREKKERFSLILESASTNQTSMYLCASRVEVGQGAYNEQFFGPGTRLTVL.

This clone was found once. The CDR3 region is CASSKTGATGELFF. Here the CDR3 DNA reads TGTGCCAGCAGCAAGACAGGGGCCACCGGGGAGCTGTTTTTT. The gene calls are TRBV5-4 and TRBJ2-2; the match to TRBD1 covers 8 bases. Trimming removed 4 bases from V and 4 bases from J; junction bases left unmatched: 3. The CDR3 length is 14 residues. CDR1 is SGHNT and CDR2 is YYREEE in the germline V gene (reference sequence).

V and J are TRBV21-1 and TRBJ2-7; no check of the table's D call, TRBD2, against the DNA was made. TRBV21-1 is an annotated pseudogene. The CDR3 runs 17 residues. The CDR3, as DNA: TGTGCCAGCAGCAAAGGGCGGGGAACAGTCAGGGCCTACGAGCAGTACTTC. Translating gives CASSKGRGTVRAYEQYF.

About this clone: Other nucleotide sequences from this sample produce the same CDR3. The chain employs TRBV2 and TRBJ2-5, with a tentative D call TRBD2 (6 bases). Germline-derived CDR1 and CDR2 are SNHLY and FYNNEI. The CDR3 has 13 amino acids. With 1 base removed from V and 5 bases from J, the gap between germline ends came to 8 bases. As DNA, the CDR3 is TGTGCCAGCAGTGAAGGACTAGTGGAGACCCAGTACTTC. Its protein is CASSEGLVETQYF.

CDR3 residues: CAISESWASGSSTDTQYF. CDR3 DNA sequence: TGTGCCATCAGTGAGTCTTGGGCTAGCGGGAGTAGCACAGATACGCAGTATTTT. This chain connects TRBV10-3 to TRBJ2-3; TRBD2 matches 10 bases. Germline V CDR1 and CDR2: ENHRY, SYGVKD. After removal of 0 bases from V and 0 bases from J, the junction contained 6 bases not matched to a gene. The CDR3 runs to 18 residues.

The chain uses TRBV19 and TRBJ2-5; 12 bases are shared with TRBD1. The junction had 7 bases not matched to a gene; V was cut back by 3 bases and J by 5 bases. CDR1 is LNHDA, CDR2 SQIVND, per germline (reference sequence). The CDR3 is 16 amino acids. The CDR3 DNA follows: TGTGCCAGTAGTATTCAGGGGACAGGGGGCCGGGAGACCCAGTACTTC. This gives the protein CASSIQGTGGRETQYF.

The genes are TRBV25-1 and TRBJ1-2; 8 positions match TRBD1. Per germline, CDR1 MGHDK and CDR2 SYGVNS. This CDR3 comprises 15 residues. Trimming at V came to 3 bases and at J to 5 bases, leaving 8 bases not matched to a gene. The CDR3 sequence is CASSDYGTGRYGYTF. CDR3 nucleotides: TGTGCCAGCAGTGACTACGGGACAGGAAGATATGGCTACACCTTC.

V usage is TRBV5-4 and J usage is TRBJ2-1; 8 bases map to TRBD2. The CDR3 covers 17 residues. Germline V lookup: CDR1 SGHNT, CDR2 YYREEE (reference sequence). V trimming: 4 bases; J trimming: 0 bases; junction bases outside the gene matches: 9. The CDR3 DNA reads as TGTGCCAGCAGCACTGGACTAGCTCTAAGCTCCTACAATGAGCAGTTCTTC. Amino acid sequence: CASSTGLALSSYNEQFF.

The chain couples TRBV19 to TRBJ2-7; 12 bases line up with TRBD2. The CDR3 consists of 16 residues. J lost 1 base, V lost 5 bases, and 6 bases had no gene match. Germline loops: CDR1 LNHDA, CDR2 SQIVND (reference sequence). CDR3 residues: CASSPRGLAGSYEQYF. CDR3 nucleotide sequence: TGTGCCAGTAGTCCCCGAGGACTAGCGGGGTCCTACGAGCAGTACTTC.

This clone was counted between two and nine times. Here the CDR3 DNA reads TGCGCCAGCAGCCCCGGGACAGGAGATCTAGGTGAGCAGTTCTTC. It specifies CASSPGTGDLGEQFF. The gene calls are TRBV5-1 and TRBJ2-1; the match to TRBD1 covers 8 bases. Trimming cost V 4 bases and J 9 bases; bases outside gene matches: 12. CDR1 and CDR2 (germline): SGHRS, YFSETQ. This CDR3 region has 15 residues.

This clone was detected only a few times. The chain links TRBV7-2 to TRBJ1-1; D is perhaps TRBD1 (6 bases). Germline lookup yields CDR1 SGHTA and CDR2 FQGNSA. V lost 5 bases, J lost 3 bases, and 10 bases lay in between. The CDR3 is 13 amino acids. CDR3 DNA: TGTGCCAGCAGCGGACAGCCTTACACTGAAGCTTTCTTT. As protein: CASSGQPYTEAFF.

The rearrangement uses TRBV27 and TRBJ2-7, with 8 bases lining up with TRBD1. V was clipped by 5 bases and J by 5 bases; unmatched bases: 8. The CDR3 length is 14 residues. CDR1 is MNHEY, CDR2 SMNVEV, per germline (reference sequence). The CDR3 sequence: CASSKGQGFNEQYF. The CDR3 DNA follows: TGTGCCAGCAGTAAAGGACAGGGTTTCAACGAGCAGTACTTC.

The chain is built from TRBV6-5 and TRBJ2-2, with TRBD1 as a possible D gene (7 bases). The length of the CDR3 is 15 residues. V shed 6 bases and J shed 2 bases, with 13 bases lying between them. The V gene's germline CDR1 is MNHEY and CDR2 SVGAGI. CDR3 amino acids: CASRRGRGNTGELFF. CDR3 coding DNA: TGTGCCAGCAGGAGGGGGCGGGGAAACACCGGGGAGCTGTTTTTT.

This clone was picked up a small number of times. The chain recombines TRBV27 with TRBJ1-1; D gene uncertain. The germline V gene encodes CDR1 MNHEY and CDR2 SMNVEV (reference sequence). Trimming took off 5 bases at V and 1 base at J, with 11 bases between the two ends. CDR3 length: 14 amino acids. The CDR3 sequence: CASSDQVSNTEAFF. The CDR3 bases are TGTGCCAGCAGTGACCAGGTTTCGAACACTGAAGCTTTCTTT.

The chain employs TRBV27 and TRBJ2-5, with D possibly being TRBD2 (7 bases). Trimming cost V 6 bases and J 2 bases, with 16 bases left between them. The CDR3 has 15 residues. The V gene's germline CDR1 is MNHEY and CDR2 SMNVEV (reference sequence). CDR3 bases: TGTGCCAGCAGACTCCAAGGGGGGGGACAAGAGACCCAGTACTTC. It specifies CASRLQGGGQETQYF.

The V gene is TRBV19, the J gene TRBJ2-7, with D possibly TRBD1 on 5 matching bases. V dropped 5 bases and J dropped 6 bases, with 20 bases sitting between them. This CDR3 has 15 amino acids. CDR1 LNHDA and CDR2 SQIVND come from the germline V gene (reference sequence). CDR3 loop: CASSPGRGSPVEQYF. CDR3 coding DNA: TGTGCCAGTAGTCCTGGAAGGGGCAGTCCCGTCGAGCAGTACTTC.

The rearrangement uses TRBV6-6 and TRBJ2-7; D remains unclear. The V end was cut by 0 bases, the J end by 3 bases, with 9 bases between. CDR1 MNHNY and CDR2 SVGAGI come from the germline V gene (reference sequence). The CDR3 contains 14 residues. In DNA form, the CDR3 reads TGTGCCAGCAGTTACTCGGCAGACAACTACGAGCAGTACTTC. Its protein is CASSYSADNYEQYF.

As regards this clone: One end of the junction is discordant with germline, which a read error may explain. CDR3 sequence reads: CASSSQGSNPPLHF. The DNA of the CDR3 is TGCGCCAGCAGCTCCCAGGGGAGTAATCCACCCCTCCACTTT. This rearrangement joins TRBV5-1 to TRBJ1-6; perhaps TRBD1 as D (6 bases). This CDR3 contains 14 residues. Per the germline V gene, CDR1 is SGHRS and CDR2 is YFSETQ.